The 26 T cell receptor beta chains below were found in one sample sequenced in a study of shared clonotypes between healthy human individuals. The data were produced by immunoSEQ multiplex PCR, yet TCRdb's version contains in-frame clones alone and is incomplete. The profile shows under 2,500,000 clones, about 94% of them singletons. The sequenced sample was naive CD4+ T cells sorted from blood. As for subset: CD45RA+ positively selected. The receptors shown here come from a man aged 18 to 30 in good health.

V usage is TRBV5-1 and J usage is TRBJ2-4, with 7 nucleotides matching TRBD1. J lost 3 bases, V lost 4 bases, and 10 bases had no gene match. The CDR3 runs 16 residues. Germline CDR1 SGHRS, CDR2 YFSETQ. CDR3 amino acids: CASSTPGTADKNIQYF. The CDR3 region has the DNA TGCGCCAGCAGCACCCCCGGGACAGCTGACAAAAACATTCAGTACTTC.

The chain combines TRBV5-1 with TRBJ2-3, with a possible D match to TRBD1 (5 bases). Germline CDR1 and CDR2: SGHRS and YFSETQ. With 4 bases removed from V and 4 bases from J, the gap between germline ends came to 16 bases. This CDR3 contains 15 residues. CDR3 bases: TGCGCCAGCAGCCCACCGCTACAGGTCTCAGATACGCAGTATTTT. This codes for CASSPPLQVSDTQYF.

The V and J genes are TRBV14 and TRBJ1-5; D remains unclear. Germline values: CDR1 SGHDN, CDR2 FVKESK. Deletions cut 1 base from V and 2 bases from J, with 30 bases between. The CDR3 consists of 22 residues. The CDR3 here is CASSQVSCPEDPLKKGNQPQHF. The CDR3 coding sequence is TGTGCCAGCAGCCAAGTTTCTTGTCCGGAGGACCCCTTGAAAAAGGGCAATCAGCCCCAGCATTTT.

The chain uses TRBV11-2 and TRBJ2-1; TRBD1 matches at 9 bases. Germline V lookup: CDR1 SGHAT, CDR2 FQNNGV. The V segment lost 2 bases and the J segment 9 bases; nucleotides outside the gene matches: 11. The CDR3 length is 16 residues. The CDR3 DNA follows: TGTGCCAGCAGCTTATTCCCCCCCGGGACAGGGACTGAGCAGTTCTTC. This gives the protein CASSLFPPGTGTEQFF.

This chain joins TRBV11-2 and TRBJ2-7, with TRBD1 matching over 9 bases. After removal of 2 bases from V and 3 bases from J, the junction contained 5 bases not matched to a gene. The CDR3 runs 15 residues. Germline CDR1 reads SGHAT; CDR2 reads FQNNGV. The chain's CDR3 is CASSLMGQGYYEQYF. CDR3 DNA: TGTGCCAGCAGCTTAATGGGACAGGGATACTACGAGCAGTACTTC. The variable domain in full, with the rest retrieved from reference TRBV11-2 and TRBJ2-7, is EAGVAQSPRYKIIEKRQSVAFWCNPISGHATLYWYQQILGQGPKLLIQFQNNGVVDDSQLPKDRFSAERLKGVDSTLKIQPAKLEDSAVYLCASSLMGQGYYEQYFGPGTRLTVT.

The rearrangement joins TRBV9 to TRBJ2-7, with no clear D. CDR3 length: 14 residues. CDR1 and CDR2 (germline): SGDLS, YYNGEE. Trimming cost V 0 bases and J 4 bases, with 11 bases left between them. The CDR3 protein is CASSVGTPSYEQYF. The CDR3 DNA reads TGTGCCAGCAGCGTAGGAACGCCCTCTTACGAGCAGTACTTC.

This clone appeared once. The CDR3 loop reads CASSQDGGRTSEQYF. The CDR3 DNA follows: TGCGCCAGCAGCCAAGACGGAGGGAGGACAAGCGAGCAGTACTTC. The J gene is TRBJ2-7, the V gene TRBV4-3, with D possibly being TRBD2 (6 bases). The CDR3 has 15 amino acids. Between the trimmed V and J ends, which lost 0 bases and 6 bases, there was a span of 15 bases. Per germline, CDR1 LGHNA and CDR2 YSLEER.

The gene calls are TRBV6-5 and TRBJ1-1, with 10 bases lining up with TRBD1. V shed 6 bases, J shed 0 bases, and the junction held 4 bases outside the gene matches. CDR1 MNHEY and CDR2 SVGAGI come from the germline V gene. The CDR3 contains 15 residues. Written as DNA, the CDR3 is TGTGCCAGCAGGATAGACAGGGGGCTGAACACTGAAGCTTTCTTT. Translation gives CASRIDRGLNTEAFF.

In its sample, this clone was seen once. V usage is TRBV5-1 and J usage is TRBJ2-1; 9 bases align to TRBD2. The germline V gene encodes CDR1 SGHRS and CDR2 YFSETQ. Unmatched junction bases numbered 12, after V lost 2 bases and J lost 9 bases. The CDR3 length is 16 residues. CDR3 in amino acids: CASSFSGSGSFGEQFF. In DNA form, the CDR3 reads TGCGCCAGCAGCTTTTCAGGTAGCGGGAGCTTCGGTGAGCAGTTCTTC.

This CDR3 is CASTGRTSGAYGWQFF. The DNA of the CDR3 is TGTGCCAGCACCGGCCGGACTAGCGGGGCCTACGGTTGGCAGTTCTTC. J is TRBJ2-1 and V is TRBV28; 12 nucleotides align to TRBD2. The V and J ends lost 7 bases and 12 bases, in that order; junction bases with no gene match: 16. Looked up from germline, CDR1 is MDHEN and CDR2 is SYDVKM. The CDR3 runs to 16 residues.

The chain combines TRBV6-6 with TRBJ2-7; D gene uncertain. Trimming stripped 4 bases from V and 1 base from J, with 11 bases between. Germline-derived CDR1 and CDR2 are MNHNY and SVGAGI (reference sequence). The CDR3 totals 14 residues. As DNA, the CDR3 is TGTGCCAGCAGTTCCCCCATGAGTTCCTACGAGCAGTACTTC. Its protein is CASSSPMSSYEQYF.

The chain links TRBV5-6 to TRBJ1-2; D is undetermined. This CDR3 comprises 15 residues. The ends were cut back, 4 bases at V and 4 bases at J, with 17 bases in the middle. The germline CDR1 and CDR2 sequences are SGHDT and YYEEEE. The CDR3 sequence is CASSTPGPVPYGYTF. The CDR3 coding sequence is TGTGCCAGCAGCACCCCCGGGCCAGTCCCCTATGGCTACACCTTC.

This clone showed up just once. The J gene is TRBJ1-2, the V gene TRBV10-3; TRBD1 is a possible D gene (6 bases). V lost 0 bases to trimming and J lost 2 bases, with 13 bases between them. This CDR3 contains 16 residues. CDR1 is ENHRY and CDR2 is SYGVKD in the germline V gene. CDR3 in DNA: TGTGCCATCAGTGAGTCGGTAGGGGGAGGGAACTATGGCTACACCTTC. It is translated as CAISESVGGGNYGYTF.

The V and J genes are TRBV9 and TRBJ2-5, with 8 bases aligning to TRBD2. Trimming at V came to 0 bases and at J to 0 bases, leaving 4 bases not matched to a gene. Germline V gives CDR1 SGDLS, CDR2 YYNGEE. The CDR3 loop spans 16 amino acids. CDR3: CASSVGTSPHQETQYF. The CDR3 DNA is TGTGCCAGCAGCGTAGGGACTAGCCCACACCAAGAGACCCAGTACTTC.

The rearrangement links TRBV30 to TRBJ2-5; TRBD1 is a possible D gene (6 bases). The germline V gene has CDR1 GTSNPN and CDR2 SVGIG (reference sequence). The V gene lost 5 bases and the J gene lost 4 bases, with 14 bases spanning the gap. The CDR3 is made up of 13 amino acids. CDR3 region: CAWEKQGPETQYF. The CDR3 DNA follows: TGTGCCTGGGAAAAACAGGGCCCAGAGACCCAGTACTTC.

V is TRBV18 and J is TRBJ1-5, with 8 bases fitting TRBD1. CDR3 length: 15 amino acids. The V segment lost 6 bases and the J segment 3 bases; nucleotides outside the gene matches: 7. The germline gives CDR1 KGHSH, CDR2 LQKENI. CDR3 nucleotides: TGTGCCAGCTCGCCCGGACAGGGATTCAATCAGCCCCAGCATTTT. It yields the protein CASSPGQGFNQPQHF.

The CDR3 reads CASSPRDGRLEQFF. The CDR3 DNA reads as TGTGCCAGCTCACCACGCGACGGCCGGCTCGAGCAGTTCTTC. This chain uses TRBV18 with TRBJ2-1; unclear D gene. The ends were cut back, 1 base at V and 10 bases at J, with 14 bases in the middle. CDR1 KGHSH and CDR2 LQKENI come from the germline V gene. The CDR3 extends over 14 amino acids.

CDR3 sequence (DNA): TGTGCCAGCAGTTACTCGATATCGGGGACGGGCTACGAGCAGTACTTC. Translated: CASSYSISGTGYEQYF. The chain links TRBV6-5 to TRBJ2-7; perhaps D is TRBD1 or TRBD2 (5 bases each). V lost 0 bases and J 3 bases, leaving 15 bases between the germline ends. The V gene's germline CDR1 is MNHEY and CDR2 SVGAGI. The CDR3 totals 16 residues.

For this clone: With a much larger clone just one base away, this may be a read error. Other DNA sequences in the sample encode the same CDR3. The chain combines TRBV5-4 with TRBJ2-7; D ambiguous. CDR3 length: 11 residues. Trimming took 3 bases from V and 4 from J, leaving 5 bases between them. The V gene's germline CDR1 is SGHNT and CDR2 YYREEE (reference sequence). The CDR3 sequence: CASSSAYEQYF. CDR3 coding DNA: TGTGCCAGCAGCTCGGCATACGAGCAGTACTTC.

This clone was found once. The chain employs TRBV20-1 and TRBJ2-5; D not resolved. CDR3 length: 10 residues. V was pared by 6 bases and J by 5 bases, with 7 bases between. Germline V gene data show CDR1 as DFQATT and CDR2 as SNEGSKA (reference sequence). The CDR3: CSALDETQYF. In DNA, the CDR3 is TGCAGTGCCCTCGATGAGACCCAGTACTTC.

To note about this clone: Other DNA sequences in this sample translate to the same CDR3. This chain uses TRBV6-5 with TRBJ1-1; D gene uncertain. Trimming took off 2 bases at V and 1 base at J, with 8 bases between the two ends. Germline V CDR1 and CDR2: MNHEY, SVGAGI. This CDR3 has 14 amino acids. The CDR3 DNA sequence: TGTGCCAGCAGTTACCTACAAAAGAACACTGAAGCTTTCTTT. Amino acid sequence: CASSYLQKNTEAFF.

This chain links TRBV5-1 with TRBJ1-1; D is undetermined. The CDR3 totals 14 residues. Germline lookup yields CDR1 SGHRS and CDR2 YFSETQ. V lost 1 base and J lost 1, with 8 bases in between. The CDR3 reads CASSLLLGNTEAFF. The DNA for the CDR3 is TGCGCCAGCAGCTTGTTGTTGGGGAACACTGAAGCTTTCTTT.

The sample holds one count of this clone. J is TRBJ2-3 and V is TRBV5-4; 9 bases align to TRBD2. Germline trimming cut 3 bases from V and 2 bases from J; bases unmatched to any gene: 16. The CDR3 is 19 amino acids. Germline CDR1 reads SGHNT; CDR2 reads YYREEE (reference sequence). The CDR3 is CASSSLVTSGEGVTDTQYF. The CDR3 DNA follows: TGTGCCAGCAGCTCTCTGGTGACTAGCGGAGAAGGGGTCACAGATACGCAGTATTTT.

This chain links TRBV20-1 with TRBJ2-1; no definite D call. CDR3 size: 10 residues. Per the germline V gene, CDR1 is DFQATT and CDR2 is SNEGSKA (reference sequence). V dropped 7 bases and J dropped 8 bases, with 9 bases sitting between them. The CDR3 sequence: CSVKVHEQFF. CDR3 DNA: TGCAGTGTCAAAGTACATGAGCAGTTCTTC.

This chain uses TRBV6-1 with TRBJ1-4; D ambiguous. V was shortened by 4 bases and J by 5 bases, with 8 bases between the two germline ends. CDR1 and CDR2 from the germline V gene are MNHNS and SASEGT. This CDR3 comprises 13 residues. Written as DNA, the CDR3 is TGTGCCAGCAGTGCCGGCCCCAATGAAAAACTGTTTTTT. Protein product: CASSAGPNEKLFF.

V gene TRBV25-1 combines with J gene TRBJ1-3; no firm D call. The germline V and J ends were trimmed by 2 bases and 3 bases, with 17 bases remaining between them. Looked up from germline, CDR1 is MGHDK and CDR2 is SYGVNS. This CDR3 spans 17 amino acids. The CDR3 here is CASSEIGVLSGGNTIYF. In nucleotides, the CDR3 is TGTGCCAGCAGTGAAATCGGCGTCCTTTCTGGTGGAAACACCATATATTTT.